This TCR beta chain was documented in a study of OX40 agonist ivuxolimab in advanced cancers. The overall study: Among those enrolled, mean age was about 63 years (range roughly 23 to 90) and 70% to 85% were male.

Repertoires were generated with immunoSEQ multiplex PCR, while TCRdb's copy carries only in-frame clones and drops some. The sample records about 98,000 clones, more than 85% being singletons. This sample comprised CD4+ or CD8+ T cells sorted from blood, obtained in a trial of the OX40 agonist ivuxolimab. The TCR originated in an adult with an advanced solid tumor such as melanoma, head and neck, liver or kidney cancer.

The CDR3 is CASSLIGTEAFF. The CDR3 DNA is TGTGCCAGCAGTCTTATAGGCACTGAAGCTTTCTTT. The J gene is TRBJ1-1, the V gene TRBV28; no clear D. CDR3 size: 12 residues. Germline-derived CDR1 and CDR2 are MDHEN and SYDVKM. Trimming left V 5 bases short and J 4 bases short, with 8 bases between.